This T cell receptor (beta chain) was captured in a study of CD8 T cells in Susac syndrome. Whole-study findings and limits: An acknowledgment was made by the study that its TCR sequencing and HLA analysis involved relatively few individuals.

In contrast to the negatively isolated CD8+ and CD4+ T cells, TEMRA cells were FACS-enriched. To note about this clonotype: Its target is unknown.

Random hexamers primed reverse transcription of about 0.45 to 1 ug RNA. TCRdb passed the immunoSEQ multiplex PCR reads through MiXCR, listing each CDR3 protein once. The data contain over 140,000 distinct CDR3 sequences, approximately 95% of them singletons. The sample taken for sequencing was CD4+ T cells from PBMCs. The receptor was derived from a human donor with Susac syndrome.

The CDR3 sequence: CASSRLRFSANYGYTF. The DNA for the CDR3 is TGTGCCAGCAGCCGACTGAGGTTTTCGGCTAACTATGGCTACACCTTC. The genes are TRBV3-1 and TRBJ1-2; D remains ambiguous. V gave up 4 bases and J gave up 0 bases, with 15 bases separating them. The germline V gene encodes CDR1 LGHDT and CDR2 YNNKEL (reference sequence). The CDR3 runs 16 residues.